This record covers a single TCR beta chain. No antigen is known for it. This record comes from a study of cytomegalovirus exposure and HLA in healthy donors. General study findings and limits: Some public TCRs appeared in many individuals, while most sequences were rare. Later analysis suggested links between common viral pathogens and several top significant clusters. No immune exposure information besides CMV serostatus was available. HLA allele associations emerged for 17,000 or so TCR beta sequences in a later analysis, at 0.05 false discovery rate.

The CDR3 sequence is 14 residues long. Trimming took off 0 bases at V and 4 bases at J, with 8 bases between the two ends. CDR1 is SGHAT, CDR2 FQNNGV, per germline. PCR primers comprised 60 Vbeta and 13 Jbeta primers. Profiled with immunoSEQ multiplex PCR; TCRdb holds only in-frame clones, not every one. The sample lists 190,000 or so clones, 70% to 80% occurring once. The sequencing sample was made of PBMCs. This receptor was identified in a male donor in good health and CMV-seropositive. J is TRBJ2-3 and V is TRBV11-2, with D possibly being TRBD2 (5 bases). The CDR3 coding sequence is TGTGCCAGCAGCTTAGACGCCGGGGCAGATACGCAGTATTTT. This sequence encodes CASSLDAGADTQYF.